These 26 T cell receptor beta chains came from one sample sequenced in a study of cytomegalovirus exposure and HLA in healthy donors. 13 Jbeta primers and 60 Vbeta primers were used for the PCR. Method: immunoSEQ multiplex PCR; TCRdb's copy keeps in-frame clones and lacks some. The table includes approximately 100,000 clones, around two thirds detected once. Material: PBMCs. The receptors were gathered from a human donor in good health.

The chain links TRBV13 to TRBJ2-2, with D perhaps matching TRBD2 (5 bases). The V gene's germline CDR1 is PRHDT and CDR2 FYEKMQ (reference sequence). The CDR3 is made up of 13 amino acids. The V and J ends lost 3 bases and 6 bases respectively, with 8 bases between them. The CDR3 protein is CASSFRRSGELFF. Written as DNA, the CDR3 is TGTGCCAGCAGCTTTAGGAGGTCCGGGGAGCTGTTTTTT.

This clone was detected only once. The chain employs TRBV30 and TRBJ2-5; D not resolved. Germline V gene sequence: CDR1 GTSNPN, CDR2 SVGIG (reference sequence). There are 11 residues in the CDR3. V was trimmed by 3 bases and J by 6 bases, leaving 8 bases between them. The CDR3 spells CAWRAEKTQYF. CDR3 coding DNA: TGTGCCTGGAGGGCCGAAAAGACCCAGTACTTC.

The chain employs TRBV15 and TRBJ2-5; a weak D match, TRBD1 (7 bases). The CDR3 is 16 residues long. The germline gives CDR1 LNHNV, CDR2 YYDKDF (reference sequence). The V end lost 1 base, the J end lost 5 bases, and 17 bases lay between the germline ends. In nucleotides, the CDR3 is TGTGCCACCAGCAGAGTTCCCGCAGGGGGGATGGAGACCCAGTACTTC. It is translated as CATSRVPAGGMETQYF.

The chain joins TRBV19 to TRBJ1-2; TRBD1 might be the D (6 bases). The V end was cut by 3 bases, the J end by 7 bases, with 15 bases between. Per germline, CDR1 LNHDA and CDR2 SQIVND (reference sequence). The CDR3 sequence is 14 residues long. In nucleotides, the CDR3 is TGTGCCAGTAGTATGTGGGGGCAAAGCGGTGGCTACACCTTC. Encoded protein: CASSMWGQSGGYTF.

Concerning this clone: The sample has other DNA sequences that encode this CDR3 too. The CDR3 nucleotides read TGTGCCAGCAGCTTGTCTGGCAGCGGTACAGATACGCAGTATTTT. It yields the protein CASSLSGSGTDTQYF. The chain employs TRBV5-4 and TRBJ2-3, with TRBD2 as a possible D gene (5 bases). V was cut by 1 base and J by 3 bases, with 12 bases left in between. The germline V gene encodes CDR1 SGHNT and CDR2 YYREEE (reference sequence). CDR3 length: 15 amino acids.

This clone occurred a few times. The chain carries TRBV9 and TRBJ1-6, with TRBD1 matching 9 bases. V shed 2 bases and J 5 bases; nucleotides not matched to a gene: 8. The CDR3 consists of 17 residues. Germline CDR1 is SGDLS and CDR2 is YYNGEE. CDR3 nucleotide sequence: TGTGCCAGCAGCGTGGGACAGGGTCGGGGAAATAATTCACCCCTCCACTTT. Protein product: CASSVGQGRGNNSPLHF.

The chain carries TRBV28 and TRBJ1-5; D not resolved. From germline, CDR1 is MDHEN and CDR2 SYDVKM. The CDR3 contains 15 residues. The V and J ends lost 10 bases and 11 bases respectively, with 27 bases between them. The CDR3 protein is CATLAGGFIQQAQHF. CDR3 nucleotide sequence: TGTGCCACCCTGGCGGGCGGGTTTATCCAGCAGGCCCAGCATTTT.

The J gene is TRBJ1-4, the V gene TRBV6-5; possibly TRBD1 for D (6 bases). With 0 bases removed from V and 2 bases from J, the gap between germline ends came to 10 bases. This CDR3 spans 16 amino acids. Germline V gene data show CDR1 as MNHEY and CDR2 as SVGAGI. This CDR3 is CASSYSGRGTNEKLFF. Here the CDR3 DNA reads TGTGCCAGCAGTTACTCAGGGAGGGGGACTAATGAAAAACTGTTTTTT.

This chain joins TRBV5-4 and TRBJ2-1; D is unclear. With 2 bases removed from V and 3 bases from J, the gap between germline ends came to 6 bases. The CDR3 is made up of 13 amino acids. Germline V CDR1 and CDR2: SGHNT, YYREEE (reference sequence). CDR3 coding DNA: TGTGCCAGCAGCTTTCCCAACTACAATGAGCAGTTCTTC. This codes for CASSFPNYNEQFF.

This clone was counted a few times. The chain recombines TRBV18 with TRBJ1-1; D is unclear. Trimming took off 3 bases at V and 1 base at J, with 12 bases between the two ends. The V gene's germline CDR1 is KGHSH and CDR2 LQKENI. The CDR3 extends over 15 amino acids. CDR3 amino acids: CASSPLIDKNTEAFF. The CDR3 nucleotides read TGTGCCAGCTCACCCCTCATCGACAAGAACACTGAAGCTTTCTTT.

The genes are TRBV19 and TRBJ1-5, with D perhaps matching TRBD1 (5 bases). V was clipped by 7 bases and J by 4 bases, with 14 bases between them. This CDR3 has 14 amino acids. Germline V gives CDR1 LNHDA, CDR2 SQIVND (reference sequence). CDR3 DNA: TGTGCCAGTACCTCTCGGACACAGAATCAGCCCCAGCATTTT. Translation gives CASTSRTQNQPQHF.

This clone was counted a few times. The chain has TRBV15 and TRBJ1-4; D is uncertain. CDR3 length equals 16 residues. Germline values: CDR1 LNHNV, CDR2 YYDKDF (reference sequence). Trimming cost V 0 bases and J 7 bases, with 15 bases left between them. DNA of the CDR3: TGTGCCACCAGCAGAGATACCTCTGGGAGGTCTGAAAAACTGTTTTTT. It is translated as CATSRDTSGRSEKLFF.

The rearrangement joins TRBV9 to TRBJ1-6; the match to TRBD1 covers 9 bases. J was trimmed by 9 bases and V by 4 bases; bases with no gene match: 8. Germline CDR1 is SGDLS and CDR2 is YYNGEE. The CDR3 is 15 residues long. CDR3 in amino acids: CASSFGQGTGSPLHF. The DNA of the CDR3 is TGTGCCAGCAGCTTCGGACAGGGGACAGGTTCACCCCTCCACTTT.

This clone was detected once. The chain's CDR3 is CASRVTREFTYEQYF. The CDR3, as DNA: TGTGCCAGCAGAGTTACCCGGGAATTTACCTACGAGCAGTACTTC. The chain uses TRBV6-5 and TRBJ2-7; a possible D gene is TRBD2 (5 bases). CDR3 length equals 15 residues. The germline V and J ends were trimmed by 6 bases and 2 bases, with 17 bases remaining between them. Germline-derived CDR1 and CDR2 are MNHEY and SVGAGI.

The V gene is TRBV5-4, the J gene TRBJ1-1; the D gene is possibly TRBD1 (5 bases). The germline CDR1 and CDR2 sequences are SGHNT and YYREEE (reference sequence). The CDR3 length is 15 residues. Between the trimmed V and J ends, which lost 4 bases and 5 bases, there was a span of 18 bases. The CDR3 DNA reads as TGTGCCAGCAGCCGCGCGGGACTCGGGGGGACTGAAGCTTTCTTT. Amino acids: CASSRAGLGGTEAFF.

The CDR3: CASSWDSSYNEQFF. The CDR3 coding sequence is TGTGCCAGCTCCTGGGACAGCTCCTACAATGAGCAGTTCTTC. This chain joins TRBV18 and TRBJ2-1, with TRBD1 matching over 7 bases. Per the germline V gene, CDR1 is KGHSH and CDR2 is LQKENI. This CDR3 is built from 14 residues. V shed 6 bases, J shed 0 bases, and the junction held 2 bases outside the gene matches.

The chain joins TRBV28 to TRBJ2-7; 8 nucleotides agree with TRBD1. This CDR3 has 16 amino acids. From germline, CDR1 is MDHEN and CDR2 SYDVKM. Trimming removed 6 bases from V and 2 bases from J; junction bases left unmatched: 12. The CDR3 reads CASRWGGGTGAYEQYF. CDR3 in DNA: TGTGCCAGCAGGTGGGGTGGTGGGACAGGTGCCTACGAGCAGTACTTC.

The rearrangement joins TRBV7-9 to TRBJ2-7, with D perhaps TRBD1 (6 bases). Trimming took 4 bases from V and 5 from J, leaving 15 bases between them. Germline assignment: CDR1 SEHNR and CDR2 FQNEAQ (reference sequence). The CDR3 consists of 14 residues. The CDR3 DNA sequence: TGTGCCAGCAGCTATCTCACAGGGAAGCACGAGCAGTACTTC. This encodes CASSYLTGKHEQYF.

The chain joins TRBV6-6 to TRBJ2-1; possible D gene TRBD2, 5 bases. There are 15 residues in the CDR3. Germline CDR1 MNHNY, CDR2 SVGAGI (reference sequence). The V gene lost 0 bases and the J gene lost 6 bases, with 12 bases spanning the gap. The CDR3 loop is CASSYSPSQSNEQFF. CDR3 DNA sequence: TGTGCCAGCAGTTACTCCCCTAGCCAGTCCAATGAGCAGTTCTTC.

The chain carries TRBV28 and TRBJ2-3; 7 bases align to TRBD1. Losses at the gene ends were 3 bases for V and 0 bases for J; bases not matched to a gene: 9. The V gene's germline CDR1 is MDHEN and CDR2 SYDVKM. CDR3 size: 17 residues. This chain's CDR3 is CASSLTVGQRSTDTQYF. In DNA form, the CDR3 reads TGTGCCAGCAGTTTGACGGTGGGACAGCGAAGCACAGATACGCAGTATTTT.

V is TRBV18 and J is TRBJ2-1; no reliable D call. Germline CDR1 reads KGHSH; CDR2 reads LQKENI. V was cut by 2 bases and J by 7 bases, with 18 bases left in between. This CDR3 is 16 amino acids long. The CDR3 DNA sequence: TGTGCCAGCTCACCAACGGCCGTGAGATCGCGGAATGAGCAGTTCTTC. It is translated as CASSPTAVRSRNEQFF.

The chain joins TRBV5-4 to TRBJ2-3; D is uncertain. Trimming took 4 bases from V and 3 from J, leaving 9 bases between them. Germline V CDR1 and CDR2: SGHNT, YYREEE (reference sequence). This CDR3 contains 13 residues. CDR3 region: CASSAPKTDTQYF. The CDR3 coding sequence is TGTGCCAGCAGCGCCCCTAAGACAGATACGCAGTATTTT. Combining the CDR3 with reference TRBV5-4 and TRBJ2-3 gives the whole variable domain ETGVTQSPTHLIKTRGQQVTLRCSSQSGHNTVSWYQQALGQGPQFIFQYYREEENGRGNFPPRFSGLQFPNYSSELNVNALELDDSALYLCASSAPKTDTQYFGPGTRLTVL.

The chain joins TRBV4-2 to TRBJ1-2, with 10 bases identical to TRBD1. Germline values: CDR1 LGHNA, CDR2 YNFKEQ. The CDR3 runs to 15 residues. The V segment lost 3 bases and the J segment 4 bases; nucleotides outside the gene matches: 5. The CDR3 DNA follows: TGTGCCAGCAGCCAGGGGACAGGGGAAATCTATGGCTACACCTTC. Amino acids: CASSQGTGEIYGYTF.

V usage is TRBV5-4 and J usage is TRBJ2-5; perhaps TRBD2 as D (6 bases). Germline-derived CDR1 and CDR2 are SGHNT and YYREEE (reference sequence). The V end lost 4 bases, the J end lost 2 bases, and 9 bases lay between the germline ends. CDR3 size: 13 residues. Written as DNA, the CDR3 is TGTGCCAGCAGCCTCGGGAGTCAAGAGACCCAGTACTTC. Translated: CASSLGSQETQYF.

This rearrangement joins TRBV7-2 to TRBJ2-7; no firm D call. This CDR3 is built from 15 residues. V was pared by 2 bases and J by 0 bases, with 11 bases between. CDR1 is SGHTA, CDR2 FQGNSA, per germline. In DNA, the CDR3 is TGTGCCAGCAGCTTATCTAGTTTCCTCTCCTACGAGCAGTACTTC. This translates into CASSLSSFLSYEQYF.

The chain carries TRBV7-2 and TRBJ2-1; TRBD2 matches at 7 bases. Per germline, CDR1 SGHTA and CDR2 FQGNSA. The CDR3 is 15 residues long. Losses at the gene ends were 3 bases for V and 5 bases for J; bases not matched to a gene: 7. This CDR3 is CASSFGLVLDNEQFF. CDR3 coding DNA: TGTGCCAGCAGCTTTGGACTAGTTTTAGACAATGAGCAGTTCTTC.